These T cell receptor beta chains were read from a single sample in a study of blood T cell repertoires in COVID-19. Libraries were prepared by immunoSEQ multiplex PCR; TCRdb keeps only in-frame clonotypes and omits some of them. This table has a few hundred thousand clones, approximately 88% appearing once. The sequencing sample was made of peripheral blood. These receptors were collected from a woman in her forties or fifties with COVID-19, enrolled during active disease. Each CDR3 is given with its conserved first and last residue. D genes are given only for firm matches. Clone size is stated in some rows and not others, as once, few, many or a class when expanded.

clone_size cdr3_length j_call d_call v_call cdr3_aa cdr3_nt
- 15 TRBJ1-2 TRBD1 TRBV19 CASSEGRGPNYGYTF TGTGCCAGTTCCGAGGGCAGGGGGCCTAACTATGGCTACACCTTC
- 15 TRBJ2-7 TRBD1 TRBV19 CASSPGPTGSYEQYF TGTGCCAGTAGTCCCGGACCGACAGGGAGTTACGAGCAGTACTTC
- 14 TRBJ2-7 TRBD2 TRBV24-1 CATSESGGGNEQYF TGTGCCACCAGTGAAAGCGGGGGGGGAAACGAGCAGTACTTC
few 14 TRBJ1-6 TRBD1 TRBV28 CASSPGGPNSPLHF TGTGCCAGCAGCCCAGGGGGCCCGAACTCACCCCTCCACTTT
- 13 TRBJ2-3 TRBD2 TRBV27 CASRGGARDTQYF TGTGCCAGCCGGGGAGGGGCCCGGGATACGCAGTATTTT
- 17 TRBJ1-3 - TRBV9 CASSDHRDWPSGNTIYF TGTGCCAGCAGCGACCACCGGGACTGGCCCTCTGGAAACACCATATATTTT
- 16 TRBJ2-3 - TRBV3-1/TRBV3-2 CASSPRTGSLTDTQYF TGTGCCAGCAGCCCCCGAACAGGGAGCCTGACGGATACGCAGTATTTT
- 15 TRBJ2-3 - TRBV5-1 CASSLAGGPTDTQYF TGCGCCAGCAGCTTGGCGGGGGGCCCCACAGATACGCAGTATTTT
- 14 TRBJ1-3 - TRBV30 CAWSVGQGGNTIYF TGTGCCTGGAGTGTAGGGCAGGGAGGAAACACCATATATTTT
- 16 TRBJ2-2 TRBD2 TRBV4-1 CASSQEAGGDTGELFF TGCGCCAGCAGCCAAGAAGCGGGGGGAGACACCGGGGAGCTGTTTTTT
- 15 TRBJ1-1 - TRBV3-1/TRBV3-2 CASSQDAAGSTEAFF TGTGCCAGCAGCCAAGACGCCGCTGGGAGCACTGAAGCTTTCTTT
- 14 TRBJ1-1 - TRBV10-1 CASSDGRGAAEAFF TGCGCCAGCAGTGATGGCAGGGGTGCCGCTGAAGCTTTCTTT
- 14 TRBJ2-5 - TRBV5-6 CASSPTGAQETQYF TGTGCCAGCAGCCCTACAGGCGCCCAAGAGACCCAGTACTTC
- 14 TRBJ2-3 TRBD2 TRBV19 CASRGRGEHQAQYF TGTGCCAGTCGCGGGAGAGGGGAGCACCAGGCGCAGTATTTT
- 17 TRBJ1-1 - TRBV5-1 CASSFGGWGNVNTEAFF TGCGCCAGCAGCTTCGGGGGATGGGGGAATGTCAACACTGAAGCTTTCTTT
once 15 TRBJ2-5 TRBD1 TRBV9 CASSVGGGWQETQYF TGTGCCAGCAGCGTAGGAGGGGGCTGGCAAGAGACCCAGTACTTC
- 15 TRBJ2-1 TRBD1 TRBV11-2 CASSGTASSYNEQFF TGTGCCAGCAGCGGGACAGCGAGCTCCTACAATGAGCAGTTCTTC
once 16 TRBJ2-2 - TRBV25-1 CASSDGGYANTGELFF TGTGCCAGCAGTGACGGGGGATACGCGAACACCGGGGAGCTGTTTTTT
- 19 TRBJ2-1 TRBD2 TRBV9 CASSVAPPSGLSSYNEQFF TGTGCCAGCAGCGTAGCCCCCCCTAGCGGGTTAAGCTCCTACAATGAGCAGTTCTTC
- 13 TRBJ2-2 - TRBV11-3 CASSLEGQGELFF TGTGCCAGCAGCTTAGAGGGGCAAGGGGAGCTGTTTTTT
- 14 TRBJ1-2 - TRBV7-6 CASSSNSRPGGYTF TGTGCCAGCAGCTCCAATTCCAGGCCCGGTGGCTACACCTTC
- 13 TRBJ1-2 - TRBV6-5 CASSPQEEGGYTF TGTGCCAGCAGTCCCCAGGAGGAGGGAGGCTACACCTTC
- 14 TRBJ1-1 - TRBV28 CASSLPLQGAEAFF TGTGCCAGCAGTCTCCCCCTACAGGGAGCTGAAGCTTTCTTT
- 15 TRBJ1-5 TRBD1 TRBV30 CAWSVQGQGKQPQHF TGTGCCTGGAGTGTTCAAGGACAGGGGAAACAGCCCCAGCATTTT
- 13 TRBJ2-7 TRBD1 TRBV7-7 CASSFGQGDEQYF TGTGCCAGCAGCTTCGGACAGGGAGACGAGCAGTACTTC
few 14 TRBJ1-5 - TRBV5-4 CASSRAGGDQPQHF TGTGCCAGCAGCCGAGCAGGAGGAGATCAGCCCCAGCATTTT
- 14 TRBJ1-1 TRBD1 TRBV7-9 CASSWTGTNTEAFF TGTGCCAGCAGCTGGACAGGGACGAACACTGAAGCTTTCTTT
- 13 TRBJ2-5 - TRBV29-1 CSVGVQARETQYF TGCAGCGTTGGGGTGCAGGCCAGAGAGACCCAGTACTTC
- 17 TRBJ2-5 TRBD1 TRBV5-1 CASSLGGHTGVTETQYF TGCGCCAGCAGCTTGGGAGGACATACAGGGGTCACAGAGACCCAGTACTTC
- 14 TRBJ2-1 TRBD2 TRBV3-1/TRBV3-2 CASSRTSGANEQFF TGTGCCAGCAGCCGGACTAGCGGGGCCAATGAGCAGTTCTTC
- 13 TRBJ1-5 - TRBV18 CASSQGFDQPQHF TGTGCCAGCTCACAGGGGTTTGATCAGCCCCAGCATTTT
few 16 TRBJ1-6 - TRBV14 CASSQERSGVGSPLHF TGTGCCAGCAGCCAAGAGAGGAGCGGGGTCGGATCACCCCTCCACTTT
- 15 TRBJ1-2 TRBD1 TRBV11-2 CASSPIQGAPGGYTF TGTGCCAGCAGCCCAATACAGGGGGCGCCGGGGGGCTACACCTTC
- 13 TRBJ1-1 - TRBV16 CASSQLMNTEAFF TGTGCCAGCAGCCAATTAATGAACACTGAAGCTTTCTTT
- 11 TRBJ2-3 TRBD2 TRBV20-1 CSAGLADTQYF TGCAGTGCTGGACTAGCGGATACGCAGTATTTT
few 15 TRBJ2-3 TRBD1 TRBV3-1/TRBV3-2 CASSLGQGFTDTQYF TGTGCCAGCAGCCTCGGACAGGGTTTTACAGATACGCAGTATTTT
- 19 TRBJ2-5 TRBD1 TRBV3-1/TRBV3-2 CASSQDLFGTGGVQETQYF TGTGCCAGCAGCCAAGATTTATTCGGGACAGGGGGCGTCCAAGAGACCCAGTACTTC
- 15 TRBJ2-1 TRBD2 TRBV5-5 CASSQIAGGYNEQFF TGTGCCAGCAGCCAAATAGCGGGGGGGTACAATGAGCAGTTCTTC
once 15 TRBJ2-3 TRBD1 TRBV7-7 CASSLGGGGTDTQYF TGTGCCAGCAGCTTAGGAGGGGGCGGTACAGATACGCAGTATTTT
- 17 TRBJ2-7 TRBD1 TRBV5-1 CASSLEIRGQGQVEQYF TGCGCCAGCAGCTTGGAGATTAGGGGGCAGGGACAAGTCGAGCAGTACTTC
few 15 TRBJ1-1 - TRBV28 CASSLFSPPGSEAFF TGTGCCAGCAGTTTATTCAGCCCCCCGGGGTCTGAAGCTTTCTTT
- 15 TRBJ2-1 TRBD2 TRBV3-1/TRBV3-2 CASSQRGGARNEQFF TGTGCCAGCAGCCAACGCGGGGGGGCCAGAAATGAGCAGTTCTTC
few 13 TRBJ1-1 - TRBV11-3 CASSRREYTEAFF TGTGCCAGCAGCCGCAGGGAATACACTGAAGCTTTCTTT
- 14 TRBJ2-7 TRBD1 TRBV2 CASRPGQEAYEQYF TGTGCCAGCAGGCCCGGACAGGAGGCCTACGAGCAGTACTTC
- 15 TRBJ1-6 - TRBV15 CATSRGGGDNSPLHF TGTGCCACCAGCAGAGGAGGGGGAGATAATTCACCCCTCCACTTT
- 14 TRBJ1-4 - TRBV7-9 CASSSQRGAEKLFF TGTGCCAGCAGCTCCCAACGGGGGGCTGAAAAACTGTTTTTT
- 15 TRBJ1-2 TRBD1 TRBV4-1 CASSIGGQGAYGYTF TGCGCCAGCAGCATCGGGGGGCAGGGGGCCTATGGCTACACCTTC
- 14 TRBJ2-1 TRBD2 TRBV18 CASSPARGGDEQFF TGTGCCAGCTCACCAGCGCGGGGGGGTGATGAGCAGTTCTTC
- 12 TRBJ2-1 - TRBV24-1 CATSDPGDEQFF TGTGCCACCAGTGACCCAGGGGACGAGCAGTTCTTC
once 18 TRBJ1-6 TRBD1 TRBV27 CASSPLPGDSSYNSPLHF TGTGCCAGCAGTCCGCTTCCAGGGGACAGCTCCTATAATTCACCCCTCCACTTT
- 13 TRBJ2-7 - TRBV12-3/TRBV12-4 CASSSTGLYEQYF TGTGCCAGCAGTTCGACAGGACTCTACGAGCAGTACTTC
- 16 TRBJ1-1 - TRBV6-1 CASSGTLDRMGTEAFF TGTGCCAGCAGTGGCACCCTCGACAGGATGGGCACTGAAGCTTTCTTT
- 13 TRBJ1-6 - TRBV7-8 CASRPVRDSPLHF TGTGCCAGCAGGCCTGTGAGAGATTCACCCCTCCACTTT
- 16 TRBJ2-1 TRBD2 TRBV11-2 CASSFRRGGSYNEQFF TGTGCCAGCAGCTTCCGGCGGGGGGGCTCGTACAATGAGCAGTTCTTC
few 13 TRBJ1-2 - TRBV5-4 CASSQGSHYGYTF TGTGCCAGCAGCCAGGGGTCCCACTATGGCTACACCTTC
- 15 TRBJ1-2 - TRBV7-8 CASSQGHGTNYGYTF TGTGCCAGCAGCCAGGGACACGGAACTAACTATGGCTACACCTTC